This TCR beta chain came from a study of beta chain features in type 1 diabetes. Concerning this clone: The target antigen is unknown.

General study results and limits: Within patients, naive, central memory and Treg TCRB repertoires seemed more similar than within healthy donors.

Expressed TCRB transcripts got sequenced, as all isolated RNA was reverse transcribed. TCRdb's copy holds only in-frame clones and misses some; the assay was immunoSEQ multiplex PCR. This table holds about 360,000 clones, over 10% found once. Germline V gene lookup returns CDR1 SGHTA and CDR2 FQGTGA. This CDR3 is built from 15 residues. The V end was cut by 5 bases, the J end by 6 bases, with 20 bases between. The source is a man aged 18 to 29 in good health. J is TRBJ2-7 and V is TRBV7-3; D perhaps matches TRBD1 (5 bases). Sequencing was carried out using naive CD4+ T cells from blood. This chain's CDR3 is CASSLSQVPVGEQYF. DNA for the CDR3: TGTGCCAGCAGCCTCTCACAGGTCCCAGTGGGCGAGCAGTACTTC.